The 29 T cell receptor beta chains below come from one sample, sequenced in a study of blood T cell repertoires in COVID-19. Some clones are missing from TCRdb's copy, which holds only in-frame ones; the method was immunoSEQ multiplex PCR. Among nearly 350,000 clones listed, around 88% were seen once. The sample consisted of peripheral blood. Every receptor here comes from a man aged 25-45 years with active or convalescent COVID-19.

This clone is a singleton in its sample. The chain joins TRBV6-5 to TRBJ1-5; D not certain. CDR3 size: 16 residues. V was shortened by 2 bases and J by 0 bases, with 11 bases between the two germline ends. The V gene's germline CDR1 is MNHEY and CDR2 SVGAGI. The CDR3 protein is CASSYGGWSSNQPQHF. The CDR3 bases are TGTGCCAGCAGTTACGGAGGATGGAGTAGCAATCAGCCCCAGCATTTT.

This clone appeared a few times. This rearrangement joins TRBV12-3 or TRBV12-4 to TRBJ2-3; D possibly corresponds to TRBD2 (5 bases). Trimming pared 4 bases from V and 11 bases from J, leaving 16 bases between. This CDR3 comprises 13 residues. CDR3: CASSSPGEGVQYF. DNA of the CDR3: TGTGCCAGCAGTTCTCCGGGCGAGGGTGTGCAGTATTTT.

The chain links TRBV12-3 or TRBV12-4 to TRBJ2-7; D is unresolved. The V end lost 0 bases, the J end lost 0 bases, and 3 bases lay between the germline ends. This CDR3 spans 13 amino acids. CDR3: CASSLAYSYEQYF. The CDR3 bases are TGTGCCAGCAGTTTAGCATACTCCTACGAGCAGTACTTC.

J is TRBJ1-1 and V is TRBV6-1; D possibly corresponds to TRBD1 (5 bases). CDR1 and CDR2 (germline): MNHNS, SASEGT. The CDR3 loop spans 15 amino acids. V dropped 1 base and J dropped 4 bases, with 13 bases sitting between them. CDR3: CASSEVWGGGTEAFF. Written as DNA, the CDR3 is TGTGCCAGCAGTGAAGTCTGGGGGGGAGGCACTGAAGCTTTCTTT.

V usage is TRBV19 and J usage is TRBJ2-7; weak D call: TRBD2 (6 bases). Deletions cut 0 bases from V and 5 bases from J, with 8 bases between. CDR1 LNHDA and CDR2 SQIVND come from the germline V gene (reference sequence). This CDR3 is built from 13 residues. The CDR3 spells CASSIDREDEQYF. The CDR3 DNA reads TGTGCCAGTAGTATAGACAGGGAGGACGAGCAGTACTTC.

This clone has more than one count but fewer than ten. The genes are TRBV2 and TRBJ1-1, with 9 bases lining up with TRBD1. Germline trimming cut 10 bases from V and 5 bases from J; bases unmatched to any gene: 8. Germline V lookup: CDR1 SNHLY, CDR2 FYNNEI. This CDR3 region has 13 residues. The CDR3 DNA follows: TGTGCCATCTCCACAGGGGGCTGGACTGAAGCTTTCTTT. It codes for CAISTGGWTEAFF. Filled out from reference TRBV2 and TRBJ1-1, the complete variable domain reads EPEVTQTPSHQVTQMGQEVILRCVPISNHLYFYWYRQILGQKVEFLVSFYNNEISEKSEIFDDQFSVERPDGSNFTLKIRSTKLEDSAMYFCAISTGGWTEAFFGQGTRLTVV.

V and J are TRBV30 and TRBJ2-4; 9 nucleotides line up with TRBD1. This CDR3 comprises 13 residues. Losses at the gene ends were 3 bases for V and 8 bases for J; bases not matched to a gene: 5. CDR1 GTSNPN and CDR2 SVGIG come from the germline V gene (reference sequence). CDR3 sequence (DNA): TGTGCCTGGAGCGGGACAGGGAGAGACATTCAGTACTTC. It yields the protein CAWSGTGRDIQYF.

The chain employs TRBV21-1 and TRBJ1-2; the D call in the table, TRBD1, was not verified against the DNA. TRBV21-1 is marked as a pseudogene. This CDR3 has 15 amino acids. The CDR3 DNA reads TGTGCCAGCAGCGATAATTCAGGGGGCCGAGAAGGCTACACCTTC. This translates into CASSDNSGGREGYTF.

V usage is TRBV5-1 and J usage is TRBJ1-4, with 8 positions matching TRBD1. V lost 5 bases to trimming and J lost 4 bases; unmatched junction nucleotides: 4. CDR3 size: 14 residues. CDR1 is SGHRS, CDR2 YFSETQ, per germline. The DNA for the CDR3 is TGCGCCAGCAGTTCTACAGGGGGTAATGAAAAACTGTTTTTT. Translation gives CASSSTGGNEKLFF.

J is TRBJ2-7 and V is TRBV4-3; 7 nucleotides agree with TRBD2. V lost 0 bases to trimming and J lost 5 bases; unmatched junction nucleotides: 7. Germline V CDR1 and CDR2: LGHNA, YSLEER. This CDR3 has 15 residues. The CDR3 spells CASSQDQAGLDEQYF. The CDR3 region has the DNA TGCGCCAGCAGCCAAGATCAAGCGGGGCTAGACGAGCAGTACTTC.

The chain has TRBV5-3 and TRBJ1-2; D is perhaps TRBD1 (5 bases). TRBV5-3 is flagged as an ORF with uncertain function. Trimming shortened V by 2 bases and J by 6 bases, and 17 bases separated the two germline ends. The CDR3 runs 15 residues. The CDR3, as DNA: TGTGCCAGAAGCTTAGGAGACAGTGGAGCGAATGGCTACACCTTC. Its protein is CARSLGDSGANGYTF.

This clone was found a few times. The chain is built from TRBV4-1 and TRBJ1-4; D remains unclear. The germline V gene encodes CDR1 MGHRA and CDR2 YSYEKL. The CDR3 is 15 amino acids. The V gene lost 2 bases and the J gene lost 2 bases, with 9 bases spanning the gap. CDR3 protein: CASSQNGVTNEKLFF. The DNA for the CDR3 is TGCGCCAGCAGCCAAAACGGAGTCACTAATGAAAAACTGTTTTTT.

This chain uses TRBV12-5 with TRBJ1-1, with 7 bases fitting TRBD1. V gave up 1 base and J gave up 2 bases; unmatched junction bases: 7. Looked up from germline, CDR1 is LGHNT and CDR2 is FRNRAP. CDR3 length: 16 amino acids. CDR3 residues: CASGLGFGTDNTEAFF. The CDR3 nucleotides are TGTGCTAGTGGTTTGGGTTTCGGGACAGATAACACTGAAGCTTTCTTT. The complete variable domain, with remaining parts taken from reference TRBV12-5 and TRBJ1-1, reads DARVTQTPRHKVTEMGQEVTMRCQPILGHNTVFWYRQTMMQGLELLAYFRNRAPLDDSGMPKDRFSAEMPDATLATLKIQPSEPRDSAVYFCASGLGFGTDNTEAFFGQGTRLTVV.

The rearrangement links TRBV19 to TRBJ2-5; TRBD2 might be the D (7 bases). The V gene's germline CDR1 is LNHDA and CDR2 SQIVND (reference sequence). The CDR3 covers 15 residues. V was trimmed by 8 bases and J by 5 bases, leaving 21 bases between them. The DNA of the CDR3 is TGTGCCAGTGAGAGGACTCGGGGGGCCATGGAGACCCAGTACTTC. It yields the protein CASERTRGAMETQYF.

The genes are TRBV7-2 and TRBJ1-4, with D possibly matching TRBD1 (6 bases). Germline V gives CDR1 SGHTA, CDR2 FQGNSA. This CDR3 is 14 amino acids long. The ends were cut back, 3 bases at V and 5 bases at J, with 10 bases in the middle. The CDR3: CASSLTGQNEKLFF. The DNA of the CDR3 is TGTGCCAGCAGCTTGACAGGACAAAATGAAAAACTGTTTTTT.

The V gene is TRBV27, the J gene TRBJ1-5; possibly TRBD1 for D (6 bases). The CDR3 runs 13 residues. Trimming took off 5 bases at V and 5 bases at J, with 10 bases between the two ends. Germline CDR1 MNHEY, CDR2 SMNVEV (reference sequence). CDR3 in DNA: TGTGCCAGCAGTCCAACAGGGTATCAGCCCCAGCATTTT. This sequence encodes CASSPTGYQPQHF.

V and J are TRBV28 and TRBJ2-7; D may be TRBD1 (5 bases). Germline loops: CDR1 MDHEN, CDR2 SYDVKM. The CDR3 has 12 residues. The V end lost 4 bases, the J end lost 6 bases, and 10 bases lay between the germline ends. Written as DNA, the CDR3 is TGTGCCAGCAGTTACCTCCAGGGCGAGCAGTACTTC. It is translated as CASSYLQGEQYF.

The chain joins TRBV5-5 to TRBJ1-2; D gene uncertain. The CDR3 length is 14 residues. Germline V gene data show CDR1 as SGHKS and CDR2 as YYEKEE (reference sequence). V gave up 0 bases and J gave up 4 bases, with 10 bases separating them. DNA for the CDR3: TGTGCCAGCAGCTTGGCAGTATCCCCCTATGGCTACACCTTC. Translation gives CASSLAVSPYGYTF.

The chain couples TRBV2 to TRBJ1-1; tentatively, D is TRBD1 (6 bases). Germline CDR1 SNHLY, CDR2 FYNNEI. The CDR3 length is 13 residues. The V end lost 8 bases, the J end lost 4 bases, and 14 bases lay between the germline ends. The CDR3 reads CASQGTIVTEAFF. The CDR3 DNA sequence: TGTGCCAGCCAGGGGACTATAGTCACTGAAGCTTTCTTT.

The chain joins TRBV7-3 to TRBJ1-2, with TRBD1 matching 7 bases. Losses at the gene ends were 6 bases for V and 8 bases for J; bases not matched to a gene: 9. Germline CDR1 is SGHTA and CDR2 is FQGTGA. The CDR3 sequence is 13 residues long. In DNA, the CDR3 is TGTGCCAGCAGTTTCGACAGGGACGGGGGCTACACCTTC. Amino acid sequence: CASSFDRDGGYTF.

This clone was detected only a few times. The rearrangement joins TRBV3-1 (or the pseudogene TRBV3-2) to TRBJ2-1; 10 bases are shared with TRBD2. CDR1 and CDR2 (germline): LGHDT, YNNKEL (reference sequence). The CDR3 is made up of 16 amino acids. V was pared by 2 bases and J by 8 bases, with 9 bases of the junction left unmatched. The CDR3 here is CASSQPSSGSGDEQFF. CDR3 sequence (DNA): TGTGCCAGCAGCCAACCCTCTAGCGGGAGTGGCGATGAGCAGTTCTTC.

The J gene is TRBJ2-1, the V gene TRBV5-1, with TRBD2 identical over 11 bases. Germline lookup yields CDR1 SGHRS and CDR2 YFSETQ. With 4 bases clipped from V and 6 bases from J, the junction kept 0 bases outside the gene matches. CDR3 length equals 13 residues. CDR3 nucleotides: TGCGCCAGCAGCACTAGCGGGAGCAATGAGCAGTTCTTC. This codes for CASSTSGSNEQFF.

This clone was seen only once. The V call is TRBV5-4, the J call TRBJ2-4, with TRBD1 identical over 7 bases. After removal of 4 bases from V and 0 bases from J, the junction contained 10 bases not matched to a gene. The CDR3 is made up of 17 amino acids. Germline V gene data show CDR1 as SGHNT and CDR2 as YYREEE (reference sequence). The CDR3 nucleotides are TGTGCCAGCAGCGGGGGACAGCAAGGACTAGCCAAAAACATTCAGTACTTC. Its protein is CASSGGQQGLAKNIQYF. Complete variable domain (other parts from reference TRBV5-4 and TRBJ2-4): ETGVTQSPTHLIKTRGQQVTLRCSSQSGHNTVSWYQQALGQGPQFIFQYYREEENGRGNFPPRFSGLQFPNYSSELNVNALELDDSALYLCASSGGQQGLAKNIQYFGAGTRLSVL.

The chain links TRBV7-9 to TRBJ1-5, with a possible D match to TRBD1 (6 bases). CDR1 and CDR2 (germline): SEHNR, FQNEAQ (reference sequence). This CDR3 is 17 amino acids long. Trimming pared 5 bases from V and 0 bases from J, leaving 17 bases between. The CDR3 DNA follows: TGTGCCAGCAGCCGGGCGGGGGCAGGAGTTAGCAATCAGCCCCAGCATTTT. It specifies CASSRAGAGVSNQPQHF. The variable domain in full, with the rest retrieved from reference TRBV7-9 and TRBJ1-5, is DTGVSQNPRHKITKRGQNVTFRCDPISEHNRLYWYRQTLGQGPEFLTYFQNEAQLEKSRLLSDRFSAERPKGSFSTLEIQRTEQGDSAMYLCASSRAGAGVSNQPQHFGDGTRLSIL.

This clone was seen a handful of times. V and J are TRBV7-3 and TRBJ1-2, with D maybe TRBD1 (5 bases). Germline CDR1 reads SGHTA; CDR2 reads FQGTGA. The V end lost 2 bases, the J end lost 6 bases, and 16 bases lay between the germline ends. The CDR3 length is 15 residues. Written as DNA, the CDR3 is TGTGCCAGCAGCTTAGGCGTCACAGGAGTTAATGGCTACACCTTC. This encodes CASSLGVTGVNGYTF.

The gene calls are TRBV28 and TRBJ1-6, with a weak D call TRBD1 (6 bases). This CDR3 contains 14 residues. Germline V gene lookup returns CDR1 MDHEN and CDR2 SYDVKM. V was pared by 5 bases and J by 7 bases, with 12 bases between. For the CDR3, the DNA is TGTGCCAGCAGTCGACAGGCCACGAATTCACCCCTCCACTTT. Encoded protein: CASSRQATNSPLHF. Drawing the rest from reference TRBV28 and TRBJ1-6, the complete variable domain is DVKVTQSSRYLVKRTGEKVFLECVQDMDHENMFWYRQDPGLGLRLIYFSYDVKMKEKGDIPEGYSVSREKKERFSLILESASTNQTSMYLCASSRQATNSPLHFGNGTRLTVT.

The chain uses TRBV2 and TRBJ2-5, with D possibly matching TRBD1 (6 bases). This CDR3 region has 10 residues. Germline V gene sequence: CDR1 SNHLY, CDR2 FYNNEI. The V end was cut by 8 bases, the J end by 5 bases, with 6 bases between. The CDR3 sequence is CASQGETQYF. The CDR3 DNA reads TGTGCCAGCCAGGGGGAGACCCAGTACTTC.

The CDR3 protein is CASRGGLRSYGYTF. The CDR3, as DNA: TGTGCCAGCAGGGGGGGATTACGAAGCTATGGCTACACCTTC. The rearrangement joins TRBV28 to TRBJ1-2; TRBD1 is a possible D gene (5 bases). The CDR3 covers 14 residues. Deletions cut 6 bases from V and 4 bases from J, with 15 bases between. Germline V CDR1 and CDR2: MDHEN, SYDVKM.

The genes are TRBV30 and TRBJ1-3; D is undetermined. Trimming removed 4 bases from V and 2 bases from J, with 18 bases in between. Germline V lookup: CDR1 GTSNPN, CDR2 SVGIG (reference sequence). The CDR3 contains 16 residues. The CDR3 nucleotides are TGTGCCTGGACCCGACGGAGAAGCTCGACTGGAAACACCATATATTTT. Protein product: CAWTRRRSSTGNTIYF.